The 27 T cell receptor beta chains below were found in one sample sequenced in a study of OX40 agonist ivuxolimab in advanced cancers. Library preparation used the immunoSEQ multiplex PCR assay. TCRdb retrieved this table from immuneACCESS and kept in-frame rearrangements only. Not all clones are present; in checked studies, unresolved V genes account for under half, and no reason is known for the remainder. The sample table shows 60,000 to 95,000 clones, and approximately 85% are seen once. The leading ten clones occupy roughly 15% of the sample. The sample was CD4+ or CD8+ T cells sorted from blood, taken in a trial of the OX40 agonist ivuxolimab. The origin of the receptors is an adult with an advanced solid tumor such as melanoma, head and neck, liver or kidney cancer.

The rearrangement joins TRBV29-1 to TRBJ2-7, with D perhaps matching TRBD1 (5 bases). V gave up 4 bases and J gave up 0 bases, with 13 bases separating them. The CDR3 runs 14 residues. Per the germline V gene, CDR1 is SQVTM and CDR2 is ANQGSEA. CDR3 nucleotide sequence: TGCAGCGTTGCTAAGGGGCAATACTCCTACGAGCAGTACTTC. This gives the protein CSVAKGQYSYEQYF.

The chain uses TRBV29-1 and TRBJ2-1; D is uncertain. The V and J ends lost 6 bases and 5 bases respectively, with 11 bases between them. The CDR3 is made up of 12 amino acids. CDR1 SQVTM and CDR2 ANQGSEA come from the germline V gene. This chain's CDR3 is CSVPDRNNEQFF. CDR3 coding DNA: TGCAGCGTCCCCGACCGGAACAATGAGCAGTTCTTC.

The chain joins TRBV6-5 to TRBJ2-7; D is uncertain. Trimming took 5 bases from V and 3 from J, leaving 14 bases between them. This CDR3 contains 14 residues. Germline-derived CDR1 and CDR2 are MNHEY and SVGAGI. CDR3 nucleotide sequence: TGTGCCAGCAGTGAACCAGCGATCAGCTACGAGCAGTACTTC. This gives the protein CASSEPAISYEQYF.

This sequence joins TRBV5-1 and TRBJ2-7; 11 nucleotides agree with TRBD2. The CDR3 runs to 16 residues. Losses at the gene ends were 4 bases for V and 2 bases for J; bases not matched to a gene: 8. Looked up from germline, CDR1 is SGHRS and CDR2 is YFSETQ. CDR3 bases: TGCGCCAGCAGCCCGTCCGGGACTAGCGGTACCTACGAGCAGTACTTC. It codes for CASSPSGTSGTYEQYF.

This sequence joins TRBV6-1 and TRBJ2-4; D is possibly TRBD1 (8 bases). The CDR3 length is 13 residues. V was shortened by 8 bases and J by 10 bases, with 18 bases between the two germline ends. Per germline, CDR1 MNHNS and CDR2 SASEGT. The DNA of the CDR3 is TGTGCCAGCCGCGGCAGCGGGACAGGTATTCAGTACTTC. Encoded protein: CASRGSGTGIQYF.

The chain carries TRBV19 and TRBJ2-2; the match to TRBD1 covers 9 bases. With V trimmed by 11 bases and J by 6 bases, 10 bases remained unmatched. The CDR3 is 14 amino acids. Germline V gives CDR1 LNHDA, CDR2 SQIVND (reference sequence). CDR3 bases: TGTGCCGGAGGAACAGGGGGCGGCCCCGGGGAGCTGTTTTTT. It codes for CAGGTGGGPGELFF.

The chain couples TRBV10-3 to TRBJ2-1, with TRBD2 matching 11 bases. The CDR3 consists of 15 residues. CDR1 and CDR2 from the germline V gene are ENHRY and SYGVKD. With V trimmed by 4 bases and J by 6 bases, 5 bases remained unmatched. CDR3: CAISAGTSGPNEQFF. Here the CDR3 DNA reads TGTGCCATCAGTGCCGGGACTAGCGGTCCCAATGAGCAGTTCTTC.

J is TRBJ1-1 and V is TRBV4-1; D is ambiguous. Germline CDR1 reads MGHRA; CDR2 reads YSYEKL. Trimming stripped 3 bases from V and 2 bases from J, with 7 bases between. The CDR3 is 13 amino acids. Here the CDR3 reads CASSHRRNTEAFF. The CDR3 bases are TGCGCCAGCAGCCATCGGCGCAACACTGAAGCTTTCTTT.

V and J are TRBV6-1 and TRBJ1-6, with 7 bases that match TRBD1. In germline, CDR1 is MNHNS, CDR2 SASEGT. The CDR3 runs 14 residues. J gave up 6 bases and V 6 bases, and 5 bases lay outside the gene matches. The CDR3 spells CASRHRQGNSPLHF. In DNA form, the CDR3 reads TGTGCCAGCAGACATCGACAGGGTAATTCACCCCTCCACTTT.

V gene TRBV5-8 combines with J gene TRBJ2-3; D may be TRBD2 (5 bases). There are 14 residues in the CDR3. Germline V lookup: CDR1 SGHTS, CDR2 YDEGEE. With 4 bases removed from V and 3 bases from J, the gap between germline ends came to 12 bases. The CDR3 DNA is TGTGCCAGCAGCCCGGGAATCAGGACAGATACGCAGTATTTT. This codes for CASSPGIRTDTQYF.

The chain employs TRBV7-9 and TRBJ2-5; no clear D. Near its end, the DNA agrees better with TRBJ2-7, so the J call may be wrong. The CDR3 length is 11 residues. Germline-derived CDR1 and CDR2 are SEHNR and FQNEAQ (reference sequence). The CDR3 spells CASSATYEQYF. The DNA of the CDR3 is TGTGCCAGCAGCGCAACCTACGAGCAGTACTTC.

J is TRBJ1-2 and V is TRBV6-6; 7 bases are a match to TRBD1. The trim removed 6 bases at V and 0 bases at J, leaving 7 bases unmatched. CDR1 MNHNY and CDR2 SVGAGI come from the germline V gene (reference sequence). This CDR3 is built from 15 residues. CDR3 coding DNA: TGTGCCAGCAGCCCCAGGGGGACGGCTAACTATGGCTACACCTTC. It specifies CASSPRGTANYGYTF.

The chain links TRBV10-2 to TRBJ1-5; D uncertain. This CDR3 has 11 residues. The V end lost 4 bases, the J end lost 11 bases, and 9 bases lay between the germline ends. Germline V gives CDR1 WSHSY, CDR2 SAAADI. CDR3 residues: CASSGAPAQHF. The CDR3 bases are TGCGCCAGCAGTGGGGCCCCGGCCCAGCATTTT.

This chain joins TRBV23-1 and TRBJ2-1, with 8 positions matching TRBD2. TRBV23-1 is identified as an open reading frame with a role that is uncertain. This CDR3 region has 15 residues. J was trimmed by 7 bases and V by 7 bases; bases with no gene match: 12. In DNA form, the CDR3 reads TGCGCCAGCACGTTGGGGAGCGGGAGAGGAAATGAGCAGTTCTTC. As protein: CASTLGSGRGNEQFF.

This CDR3 reads CASSWRGTDYEQYF. CDR3 DNA sequence: TGTGCCAGCAGCTGGAGAGGGACAGATTACGAGCAGTACTTC. V and J are TRBV11-2 and TRBJ2-7; 7 nucleotides match TRBD1. The CDR3 has 14 residues. With 4 bases clipped from V and 4 bases from J, the junction kept 7 bases outside the gene matches. Germline CDR1 SGHAT, CDR2 FQNNGV. Based on the CDR3 plus reference TRBV11-2 and TRBJ2-7, the full variable domain is EAGVAQSPRYKIIEKRQSVAFWCNPISGHATLYWYQQILGQGPKLLIQFQNNGVVDDSQLPKDRFSAERLKGVDSTLKIQPAKLEDSAVYLCASSWRGTDYEQYFGPGTRLTVT.

This clone has just one count. V is TRBV5-4 and J is TRBJ2-7; 8 bases align to TRBD1. J was trimmed by 4 bases and V by 0 bases; bases with no gene match: 6. The CDR3 runs 15 residues. Per the germline V gene, CDR1 is SGHNT and CDR2 is YYREEE (reference sequence). Here the CDR3 reads CASSLVQGGSYEQYF. The CDR3 DNA reads as TGTGCCAGCAGCTTGGTACAGGGGGGAAGTTACGAGCAGTACTTC.

The chain is built from TRBV6-5 and TRBJ1-4; D remains ambiguous. The germline V and J ends were trimmed by 6 bases and 3 bases, with 11 bases remaining between them. Germline CDR1 reads MNHEY; CDR2 reads SVGAGI. The CDR3 runs to 14 residues. CDR3 protein: CASRPLRANEKLFF. DNA of the CDR3: TGTGCCAGCAGACCGCTGAGAGCTAATGAAAAACTGTTTTTT.

The chain has TRBV28 and TRBJ2-7; D is unclear. Germline CDR1 reads MDHEN; CDR2 reads SYDVKM. The CDR3 has 16 amino acids. V was shortened by 6 bases and J by 4 bases, with 22 bases between the two germline ends. Here the CDR3 DNA reads TGTGCCAGCAGCACCCCCCTTGGGGTACACATTTACGAGCAGTACTTC. Its translation: CASSTPLGVHIYEQYF.

V is TRBV5-1 and J is TRBJ2-3, with TRBD2 matching 8 bases. V lost 2 bases, J lost 0 bases, and 5 bases stayed unmatched. This CDR3 has 16 residues. Germline V gene sequence: CDR1 SGHRS, CDR2 YFSETQ. CDR3 sequence: CASSFGAGGSTDTQYF. The CDR3 DNA reads TGCGCCAGCAGCTTCGGGGCGGGAGGTAGCACAGATACGCAGTATTTT.

The chain uses TRBV11-2 and TRBJ1-2; D is uncertain. The germline V and J ends were trimmed by 1 base and 3 bases, with 9 bases remaining between them. This CDR3 region has 14 residues. Germline loops: CDR1 SGHAT, CDR2 FQNNGV. The chain's CDR3 is CASSLGSRDYGYTF. CDR3 nucleotides: TGTGCCAGCAGCTTAGGGAGTAGGGACTATGGCTACACCTTC.

Comment on this clone: The same CDR3 is also encoded by other DNA sequences in this sample. The V call is TRBV5-6, the J call TRBJ2-2; D unresolved. Looked up from germline, CDR1 is SGHDT and CDR2 is YYEEEE. Trimming stripped 0 bases from V and 7 bases from J, with 4 bases between. The CDR3 consists of 12 residues. The CDR3 DNA reads TGTGCCAGCAGCTTGGCCGTCGGGGAGCTGTTTTTT. This gives the protein CASSLAVGELFF. Full variable domain (rest looked up from reference TRBV5-6 and TRBJ2-2): DAGVTQSPTHLIKTRGQQVTLRCSPKSGHDTVSWYQQALGQGPQFIFQYYEEEERQRGNFPDRFSGHQFPNYSSELNVNALLLGDSALYLCASSLAVGELFFGEGSRLTVL.

With respect to this clone: Germline is not matched at one junction end, which may reflect a read error. The chain uses TRBV5-3 and TRBJ1-3, with TRBD1 matching 8 bases. TRBV5-3 is annotated as an ORF whose role is uncertain. CDR3 length equals 15 residues. The CDR3 sequence: CASSSTGGSGNTIYF. The CDR3 nucleotides are TGTGCCAGCAGCTCAACAGGGGGCTCTGGAAACACCATATATTTT.

The V gene is TRBV15, the J gene TRBJ2-1, with 14 bases matching TRBD2. CDR1 is LNHNV and CDR2 is YYDKDF in the germline V gene (reference sequence). The CDR3 has 15 amino acids. The ends lost 5 bases at V and 12 bases at J; junction bases unmatched: 9. CDR3: CATSRLAGGSMGQFF. CDR3 in DNA: TGTGCCACCAGCCGACTAGCGGGAGGGTCAATGGGGCAGTTCTTC.

V usage is TRBV6-4 and J usage is TRBJ1-4; D remains unclear. Trimming shortened V by 0 bases and J by 10 bases, and 9 bases separated the two germline ends. From germline, CDR1 is MRHNA and CDR2 SNTAGT. The CDR3 totals 13 residues. The CDR3 DNA reads as TGTGCCAGCAGTGACTCGGGATCAGGAAAACTGTTTTTT. Its translation: CASSDSGSGKLFF.

The V call is TRBV19, the J call TRBJ2-1, with TRBD1 identical over 7 bases. Germline CDR1 LNHDA, CDR2 SQIVND (reference sequence). V lost 10 bases, J lost 2 bases, and 17 bases stayed unmatched. This CDR3 region has 17 residues. The CDR3 coding sequence is TGTGCCACCAGCAGGGGTGGGAGAGGGGGCGCCTACAATGAGCAGTTCTTC. Its protein product is CATSRGGRGGAYNEQFF.

The chain links TRBV6-1 to TRBJ1-1; 7 nucleotides align to TRBD1. The CDR3 length is 14 residues. CDR1 is MNHNS and CDR2 is SASEGT in the germline V gene. J lost 6 bases, V lost 3 bases, and 7 bases had no gene match. For the CDR3, the DNA is TGTGCCAGCAGTGAGACTTACAGGGGAGCTGAAGCTTTCTTT. Amino acid sequence: CASSETYRGAEAFF.

The chain carries TRBV5-1 and TRBJ2-4; TRBD2 matches 15 bases. V was pared by 3 bases and J by 8 bases, with 12 bases of the junction left unmatched. CDR1 SGHRS and CDR2 YFSETQ come from the germline V gene. The CDR3 has 18 amino acids. The CDR3 DNA sequence: TGCGCCAGCAGCTCGAGCCCGGGACTAGCGGGAGGAAGGGACATTCAGTACTTC. It specifies CASSSSPGLAGGRDIQYF.